Shown below are 23 T cell receptor beta chains from a single sample sequenced in a study of T-cell memory formation after mild COVID-19. One entry per CDR3 protein results from TCRdb running MiXCR on the 5' RACE reads. The sample holds roughly 200,000 distinct CDR3 sequences; 7.5% to 10% are singletons and the top ten take 3.5%. Sequenced input: PBMCs or a T cell subset sorted from them (not recorded which). The receptor source for this set is a man aged 18 to 29 who had mild COVID-19 (a few samples of this study predate the infection). Cell type and time point are not known.

The chain has TRBV7-9 and TRBJ1-3; D not resolved. Germline CDR1 is SEHNR and CDR2 is FQNEAQ (reference sequence). V was shortened by 6 bases and J by 0 bases, with 12 bases between the two germline ends. The CDR3 is made up of 15 amino acids. The CDR3 reads CASSYLRLSGNTIYF. The CDR3 coding sequence is TGTGCCAGCAGTTATCTACGCCTCTCTGGAAACACCATATATTTT.

This chain uses TRBV7-2 with TRBJ1-3, with no clear D. V was pared by 0 bases and J by 0 bases, with 6 bases between. Germline V CDR1 and CDR2: SGHTA, FQGNSA. This CDR3 is built from 15 residues. The CDR3 protein is CASSLAPSSGNTIYF. The CDR3 DNA follows: TGTGCCAGCAGCTTAGCGCCATCCTCTGGAAACACCATATATTTT.

As to this clonotype: A junction boundary mismatches the germline segment, possibly from a read error. The V call is TRBV9, the J call TRBJ1-5; a weak D match, TRBD1 (5 bases). Germline V gene sequence: CDR1 SGDLS, CDR2 YYNGEE. This CDR3 has 14 residues. The CDR3 DNA is TGTGCCAGCAGCGCCCAGGGAGGCAATCAGCCCCAGAATTTT. Encoded protein: CASSAQGGNQPQNF. The full variable domain, with the rest looked up from reference TRBV9 and TRBJ1-5, is DSGVTQTPKHLITATGQRVTLRCSPRSGDLSVYWYQQSLDQGLQFLIQYYNGEERAKGNILERFSAQQFPDLHSELNLSSLELGDSALYFCASSAQGGNQPQNFGDGTRLSIL.

This clonotype was counted a few times. The chain is built from TRBV5-1 and TRBJ1-4, with TRBD1 matching 10 bases. Germline V gene lookup returns CDR1 SGHRS and CDR2 YFSETQ. With V trimmed by 4 bases and J by 7 bases, 10 bases remained unmatched. There are 16 residues in the CDR3. The CDR3 DNA follows: TGCGCCAGCAGCCTCGACAGGGGGCCGTCGGGTGAAAAACTGTTTTTT. This encodes CASSLDRGPSGEKLFF.

The V call is TRBV28, the J call TRBJ2-5; 10 bases line up with TRBD2. Looked up from germline, CDR1 is MDHEN and CDR2 is SYDVKM. This CDR3 has 17 amino acids. J lost 0 bases, V lost 3 bases, and 7 bases had no gene match. The CDR3 nucleotides read TGTGCCAGCAGTTTCCAGCGGGGGGGCCGGTACCAAGAGACCCAGTACTTC. Its translation is CASSFQRGGRYQETQYF.

The chain links TRBV4-3 to TRBJ1-2; D gene uncertain. The CDR3 extends over 14 amino acids. V was shortened by 1 base and J by 1 base, with 7 bases between the two germline ends. Germline CDR1 and CDR2: LGHNA and YSLEER. CDR3 protein: CASSQGAFNYGYTF. In DNA form, the CDR3 reads TGCGCCAGCAGCCAAGGAGCCTTTAACTATGGCTACACCTTC.

The chain recombines TRBV20-1 with TRBJ2-3; no clear D gene. This CDR3 is built from 12 residues. V lost 6 bases, J lost 7 bases, and 14 bases lay in between. Germline CDR1 is DFQATT and CDR2 is SNEGSKA (reference sequence). CDR3 nucleotide sequence: TGCAGTGCCTCCAACGGTGATAATACGCAGTATTTT. Amino acids: CSASNGDNTQYF.

The rearrangement links TRBV7-9 to TRBJ2-7; D not resolved. V was trimmed by 11 bases and J by 0 bases, leaving 14 bases between them. CDR1 is SEHNR, CDR2 FQNEAQ, per germline (reference sequence). This CDR3 spans 13 amino acids. The CDR3 DNA sequence: TGTGCCCCTAGGAGATGTACCTCCTACGAGCAGTACTTC. This gives the protein CAPRRCTSYEQYF.

The J gene is TRBJ1-2, the V gene TRBV3-1, with 7 bases matching TRBD1. The V gene end was trimmed by 0 bases and the J gene end by 8 bases; junction bases not matched to a gene: 9. Germline CDR1 and CDR2: LGHDT and YNNKEL (reference sequence). The CDR3 runs to 15 residues. The CDR3 here is CASSQDRGQGRGYTF. DNA for the CDR3: TGTGCCAGCAGCCAAGATAGGGGGCAGGGGAGAGGCTACACCTTC.

This clonotype showed up many times. The chain employs TRBV15 and TRBJ1-6; D is ambiguous. The CDR3 is made up of 13 amino acids. Trimming shortened V by 1 base and J by 7 bases, and 5 bases separated the two germline ends. Germline lookup yields CDR1 LNHNV and CDR2 YYDKDF (reference sequence). The CDR3 sequence: CATSRVGNSPLHF. CDR3 sequence (DNA): TGTGCCACCAGCAGAGTTGGGAATTCACCCCTCCACTTT.

This clonotype was seen only a few times. The V and J genes are TRBV12-3 or TRBV12-4 and TRBJ2-3; weak D call: TRBD1 (6 bases). V lost 3 bases and J lost 6, with 10 bases in between. This CDR3 region has 13 residues. CDR3 nucleotides: TGTGCCAGCAGTTTTGGGGGCGGGGATACGCAGTATTTT. It is translated as CASSFGGGDTQYF.

At least ten counts were recorded for this clonotype. The genes are TRBV2 and TRBJ1-3; 9 nucleotides agree with TRBD1. Trimming cost V 6 bases and J 4 bases; bases outside gene matches: 7. From germline, CDR1 is SNHLY and CDR2 FYNNEI. The CDR3 contains 15 residues. Here the CDR3 DNA reads TGTGCCAGCAGCCCTACCGGACAGGGGGGAAACACCATATATTTT. It encodes CASSPTGQGGNTIYF.

In this sample, this clonotype turned up a few times. The chain joins TRBV6-6 to TRBJ2-2, with a possible D match to TRBD1 (5 bases). V was shortened by 4 bases and J by 6 bases, with 6 bases between the two germline ends. Germline V gene sequence: CDR1 MNHNY, CDR2 SVGAGI (reference sequence). The CDR3 covers 12 residues. The CDR3: CASSSGSGELFF. Here the CDR3 DNA reads TGTGCCAGCAGTTCAGGGTCCGGGGAGCTGTTTTTT.

This clonotype was observed many times. The chain combines TRBV3-1 with TRBJ1-1; 7 nucleotides line up with TRBD1. Losses at the gene ends were 3 bases for V and 11 bases for J; bases not matched to a gene: 6. The CDR3 contains 12 residues. The germline CDR1 and CDR2 sequences are LGHDT and YNNKEL (reference sequence). In DNA form, the CDR3 reads TGTGCCAGCAGCCAGGGGACAGCACTCGCTTTCTTT. Translation: CASSQGTALAFF.

The chain recombines TRBV7-2 with TRBJ2-7; the D gene is possibly TRBD2 (5 bases). The germline V gene encodes CDR1 SGHTA and CDR2 FQGNSA. The CDR3 extends over 13 amino acids. Trimming stripped 1 base from V and 4 bases from J, with 8 bases between. The DNA for the CDR3 is TGTGCCAGCAGCTTAGGGCGGAGGTACGAGCAGTACGTC. It translates to CASSLGRRYEQYV.

This clonotype was counted between two and nine times. The chain is built from TRBV15 and TRBJ1-4, with D perhaps matching TRBD1 (6 bases). Trimming stripped 0 bases from V and 13 bases from J, with 18 bases between. Germline V gene data show CDR1 as LNHNV and CDR2 as YYDKDF (reference sequence). This CDR3 has 15 amino acids. DNA of the CDR3: TGTGCCACCAGCAGAGAACCCAGGGGTGAGAGTGGACTGTTTTTT. Its translation is CATSREPRGESGLFF. The whole variable domain, remainder taken from reference TRBV15 and TRBJ1-4, is DAMVIQNPRYQVTQFGKPVTLSCSQTLNHNVMYWYQQKSSQAPKLLFHYYDKDFNNEADTPDNFQSRRPNTSFCFLDIRSPGLGDTAMYLCATSREPRGESGLFFGSGTQLSVL.

In its sample, this clonotype was seen many times. The rearrangement joins TRBV7-6 to TRBJ1-5, with no clear D. Between the trimmed V and J ends, which lost 2 bases and 7 bases, there was a span of 6 bases. The CDR3 runs 12 residues. Germline assignment: CDR1 SGHVS and CDR2 FNYEAQ. CDR3 amino acids: CASSLWRQPQHF. The CDR3, as DNA: TGTGCCAGCAGCTTATGGAGGCAGCCCCAGCATTTT.

There are a few counts of this clonotype. The V and J genes are TRBV4-1 and TRBJ1-3; the match to TRBD1 covers 7 bases. The CDR3 runs to 18 residues. The germline CDR1 and CDR2 sequences are MGHRA and YSYEKL. Trimming at V came to 1 base and at J to 0 bases, leaving 9 bases not matched to a gene. The CDR3 region is CASSQAVRGQRSGNTIYF. CDR3 DNA: TGCGCCAGCAGCCAAGCGGTTAGGGGACAGCGCTCTGGAAACACCATATATTTT.

There are many counts of this clonotype. V is TRBV29-1 and J is TRBJ2-5; D gene ambiguous. Germline CDR1 and CDR2: SQVTM and ANQGSEA. With 4 bases removed from V and 5 bases from J, the gap between germline ends came to 2 bases. The CDR3 contains 9 residues. CDR3 bases: TGCAGCGTTGGTGAGACCCAGTACTTC. Translated: CSVGETQYF.

This clonotype was seen only a few times. The chain links TRBV6-6 to TRBJ2-3; D gene uncertain. The CDR3 is made up of 12 amino acids. Trimming stripped 6 bases from V and 4 bases from J, with 8 bases between. Per germline, CDR1 MNHNY and CDR2 SVGAGI (reference sequence). The CDR3 reads CASRTQSDTQYF. DNA for the CDR3: TGTGCCAGCAGAACCCAATCAGATACGCAGTATTTT.

The sample holds many counts of this clonotype. The chain has TRBV6-6 and TRBJ2-7, with D maybe TRBD2 (6 bases). CDR1 and CDR2 (germline): MNHNY, SVGAGI (reference sequence). V dropped 2 bases and J dropped 9 bases, with 14 bases sitting between them. The CDR3 contains 13 residues. CDR3 amino acids: CASSYAGMKGQYV. The CDR3 DNA reads as TGTGCCAGCAGTTACGCGGGGATGAAAGGGCAGTACGTC.

This clonotype has a handful of counts. The J gene is TRBJ1-2, the V gene TRBV20-1, with D hard to call. Trimming shortened V by 3 bases and J by 8 bases, and 4 bases separated the two germline ends. The CDR3 is made up of 9 amino acids. Germline loops: CDR1 DFQATT, CDR2 SNEGSKA (reference sequence). This chain's CDR3 is CSASFGYTF. The CDR3 DNA sequence: TGCAGTGCTAGTTTCGGCTACACCTTC.

A few counts support this clonotype. Written as DNA, the CDR3 is TGTGCCAGTAGTACCGCGGGGCGGGGACTGAACACTGAAGCTTTCTTT. This translates into CASSTAGRGLNTEAFF. This rearrangement joins TRBV19 to TRBJ1-1, with TRBD1 as a possible D gene (5 bases). This CDR3 region has 16 residues. The V end lost 4 bases, the J end lost 0 bases, and 15 bases lay between the germline ends. Germline V gene data show CDR1 as LNHDA and CDR2 as SQIVND (reference sequence).